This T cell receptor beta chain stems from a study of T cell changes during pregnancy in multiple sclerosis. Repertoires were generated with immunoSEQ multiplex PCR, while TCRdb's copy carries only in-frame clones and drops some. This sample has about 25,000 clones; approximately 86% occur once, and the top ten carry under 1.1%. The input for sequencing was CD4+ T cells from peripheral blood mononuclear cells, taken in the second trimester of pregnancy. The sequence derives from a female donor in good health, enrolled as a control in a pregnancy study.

The CDR3 nucleotides are TGCGCCAGCAGCTACGAAAGGAGCGTCACCGGGGAGCTGTTTTTT. Its protein is CASSYERSVTGELFF. The chain uses TRBV4-1 and TRBJ2-2, with D hard to call. The CDR3 consists of 15 residues. V shed 5 bases and J shed 4 bases, with 14 bases lying between them. In germline, CDR1 is MGHRA, CDR2 YSYEKL.